The 15 T cell receptor beta chains below were found in one sample sequenced in a study of CD8+ T cells in alopecia areata. Extracted from the samples, RNA was reverse transcribed into cDNA to serve as the sequencing template. TCRdb's table, derived via immunoSEQ multiplex PCR, lists solely in-frame clones and lacks some. The sample carries over 85,000 clones, 35% to 50% recorded once. Source material: CD4+ T cells sorted from blood. The receptor set was obtained from a human donor with alopecia areata.

V gene TRBV18 combines with J gene TRBJ2-1, with 10 positions matching TRBD1. The CDR3 sequence is 15 residues long. Germline CDR1 and CDR2: KGHSH and LQKENI. V trimming: 0 bases; J trimming: 8 bases; junction bases outside the gene matches: 4. The CDR3 bases are TGTGCCAGCTCACCACCGTGGACAGGGGGTTATGAGCAGTTCTTC. This translates into CASSPPWTGGYEQFF.

This clone was seen a few times. The chain employs TRBV29-1 and TRBJ1-2, with D maybe TRBD1 (5 bases). Trimming pared 7 bases from V and 5 bases from J, leaving 17 bases between. The CDR3 loop spans 13 amino acids. Germline V gene data show CDR1 as SQVTM and CDR2 as ANQGSEA. The CDR3 region is CSAEAGAGYGYTF. The DNA for the CDR3 is TGCAGCGCAGAAGCTGGGGCTGGGTATGGCTACACCTTC.

The chain couples TRBV2 to TRBJ1-1; D gene unclear. Looked up from germline, CDR1 is SNHLY and CDR2 is FYNNEI. Trimming removed 7 bases from V and 0 bases from J, with 6 bases in between. The CDR3 is 12 amino acids. The CDR3 region is CASKAMNTEAFF. For the CDR3, the DNA is TGTGCCAGCAAAGCGATGAACACTGAAGCTTTCTTT.

This clone was seen more than once but under ten times. V usage is TRBV29-1 and J usage is TRBJ2-3, with 10 bases fitting TRBD2. The germline gives CDR1 SQVTM, CDR2 ANQGSEA. The V and J ends lost 3 bases and 4 bases, in that order; junction bases with no gene match: 4. CDR3 length equals 14 residues. The CDR3 sequence: CSVEPSGSADTQYF. The CDR3 DNA follows: TGCAGCGTTGAGCCTAGCGGGAGCGCAGATACGCAGTATTTT.

This clone was seen a handful of times. The chain recombines TRBV29-1 with TRBJ2-4; D ambiguous. The CDR3 contains 14 residues. Germline V gives CDR1 SQVTM, CDR2 ANQGSEA. Trimming stripped 4 bases from V and 0 bases from J, with 10 bases between. CDR3 region: CSVAQILAKNIQYF. The CDR3 DNA is TGCAGCGTTGCCCAGATACTAGCCAAAAACATTCAGTACTTC.

The chain joins TRBV28 to TRBJ1-1; TRBD1 matches at 7 bases. The CDR3 is 14 residues long. J gave up 6 bases and V 6 bases, and 10 bases lay outside the gene matches. Germline CDR1 is MDHEN and CDR2 is SYDVKM. CDR3 residues: CASRSPGTVAEAFF. CDR3 nucleotide sequence: TGTGCCAGCAGATCCCCGGGGACAGTTGCTGAAGCTTTCTTT.

This chain uses TRBV5-1 with TRBJ2-5; D may match TRBD1 or TRBD2 (6 bases each). This CDR3 region has 17 residues. The germline V gene has CDR1 SGHRS and CDR2 YFSETQ. V was trimmed by 4 bases and J by 0 bases, leaving 19 bases between them. This chain's CDR3 is CASSTTSPGGYQETQYF. CDR3 in DNA: TGCGCCAGCAGCACAACCTCCCCCGGGGGCTACCAAGAGACCCAGTACTTC.

This clone is medium-sized (0.01 to 0.1%) in the sample. V usage is TRBV28 and J usage is TRBJ2-7; 7 nucleotides agree with TRBD2. The V and J ends lost 3 bases and 1 base, in that order; junction bases with no gene match: 6. Germline V gives CDR1 MDHEN, CDR2 SYDVKM. The CDR3 contains 15 residues. This chain's CDR3 is CASSFWLADSYEQYF. The CDR3, as DNA: TGTGCCAGCAGTTTCTGGCTAGCGGATTCCTACGAGCAGTACTTC.

This clone has more than one count but fewer than ten. The genes are TRBV28 and TRBJ2-1, with 8 bases identical to TRBD2. Germline assignment: CDR1 MDHEN and CDR2 SYDVKM. CDR3 length equals 16 residues. Unmatched junction bases numbered 13, after V lost 6 bases and J lost 6 bases. The CDR3 nucleotides are TGTGCCAGCAGCCCCCAAGGTGTACTAGCGGCCAATGAGCAGTTCTTC. It encodes CASSPQGVLAANEQFF. Supplemented by reference TRBV28 and TRBJ2-1, the full variable domain reads DVKVTQSSRYLVKRTGEKVFLECVQDMDHENMFWYRQDPGLGLRLIYFSYDVKMKEKGDIPEGYSVSREKKERFSLILESASTNQTSMYLCASSPQGVLAANEQFFGPGTRLTVL.

This clone is a singleton in its sample. This chain joins TRBV29-1 and TRBJ1-2; 7 nucleotides align to TRBD1. V lost 6 bases, J lost 3 bases, and 1 base stayed unmatched. Germline lookup yields CDR1 SQVTM and CDR2 ANQGSEA. The CDR3 runs 11 residues. The CDR3: CSVGTDYGYTF. In DNA form, the CDR3 reads TGCAGCGTCGGGACAGACTATGGCTACACCTTC.

The chain is built from TRBV30 and TRBJ2-2; the D is unclear. CDR3 length: 14 residues. Germline V gene sequence: CDR1 GTSNPN, CDR2 SVGIG (reference sequence). Trimming stripped 2 bases from V and 5 bases from J, with 12 bases between. The CDR3 here is CAWSREIGTGELFF. CDR3 nucleotides: TGTGCCTGGAGTAGGGAAATAGGAACCGGGGAGCTGTTTTTT.

This clone has just a few counts. The gene calls are TRBV29-1 and TRBJ2-7; 11 nucleotides match TRBD2. The CDR3 length is 14 residues. Germline V gene sequence: CDR1 SQVTM, CDR2 ANQGSEA. Trimming removed 4 bases from V and 3 bases from J; junction bases left unmatched: 5. The CDR3: CSVGLAGNHYEQYF. As DNA, the CDR3 is TGCAGCGTTGGACTAGCGGGAAACCACTACGAGCAGTACTTC.

V and J are TRBV29-1 and TRBJ1-6; D not certain. This CDR3 spans 13 amino acids. Deletions cut 4 bases from V and 7 bases from J, with 11 bases between. Germline V gene lookup returns CDR1 SQVTM and CDR2 ANQGSEA. The chain's CDR3 is CSVADSLNSPLHF. DNA for the CDR3: TGCAGCGTTGCCGATTCCCTGAATTCACCCCTCCACTTT.

The chain has TRBV30 and TRBJ2-7; D is undetermined. Germline-derived CDR1 and CDR2 are GTSNPN and SVGIG (reference sequence). V lost 2 bases and J 2 bases, leaving 10 bases between the germline ends. The length of the CDR3 is 13 residues. The CDR3: CAWSRASPYEQYF. The CDR3 nucleotides are TGTGCCTGGAGTCGCGCCTCACCCTACGAGCAGTACTTC.

J is TRBJ2-1 and V is TRBV30; D tentatively reads TRBD1 or TRBD2 (5 bases each). V lost 5 bases and J 6 bases, leaving 17 bases between the germline ends. This CDR3 has 14 residues. CDR1 and CDR2 from the germline V gene are GTSNPN and SVGIG (reference sequence). CDR3 residues: CAWAPRGVTNEQFF. The CDR3 DNA sequence: TGTGCCTGGGCTCCGAGGGGCGTAACCAATGAGCAGTTCTTC.